Presented here are 23 T cell receptor beta chains from one specimen sequenced in a study of breast tumors, draining lymph nodes, adjacent tissues. MiXCR, applied by TCRdb to the multiplex PCR reads, yields one record per CDR3 protein. The sample shows 150,000 to 200,000 distinct CDR3 sequences, around a third of them seen only once. The lymph nodes were axillary draining lymph nodes from breast cancer patients. The sequencing input was axillary lymph node tissue. The source of these receptors is a female donor with breast cancer. Some clones in this sample may be carry-over from other donors' samples.

There are many counts of this clonotype. Written as DNA, the CDR3 is TGTGCCAGCAGCCTGGGACAGGGAAGGCCGTTCTTC. Residues: CASSLGQGRPFF. The chain recombines TRBV11-2 with TRBJ2-1; TRBD1 agrees at 9 bases. The V gene's germline CDR1 is SGHAT and CDR2 FQNNGV. Trimming cost V 5 bases and J 15 bases; bases outside gene matches: 8. The CDR3 is 12 residues long.

This clonotype was seen ten or more times. V gene TRBV6-5 combines with J gene TRBJ2-1; TRBD2 aligns across 8 bases. Germline-derived CDR1 and CDR2 are MNHEY and SVGAGI. V dropped 5 bases and J dropped 5; count of bases not matched to a gene: 5. The CDR3 consists of 14 residues. CDR3 sequence reads: CASSPGLEHNEQFF. The CDR3 bases are TGTGCCAGCAGTCCGGGACTAGAGCACAATGAGCAGTTCTTC.

Ten or more counts support this clonotype. The CDR3 nucleotides read TGTGCCAGCAGTGAAGAGAGCAGGGAGAGTTCACCCCTCCACTTT. Its translation: CASSEESRESSPLHF. The chain carries TRBV6-1 and TRBJ1-6, with a weak D call TRBD1 (5 bases). Germline V CDR1 and CDR2: MNHNS, SASEGT. With 1 base removed from V and 9 bases from J, the gap between germline ends came to 13 bases. The CDR3 is 15 residues long.

This chain connects TRBV6-6 to TRBJ1-2, with 8 bases fitting TRBD1. Germline V CDR1 and CDR2: MNHNY, SVGAGI (reference sequence). This CDR3 has 16 residues. V lost 6 bases to trimming and J lost 1 base; unmatched junction nucleotides: 10. CDR3 DNA sequence: TGTGCCAGCAGGAACTTACAGGGGGACGTTAACTATGGCTACACCTTC. The encoded protein is CASRNLQGDVNYGYTF.

The table lists this clonotype with many counts. This chain links TRBV3-1 with TRBJ1-2; 9 positions agree with TRBD1. V dropped 4 bases and J dropped 8; count of bases not matched to a gene: 5. This CDR3 spans 13 amino acids. Looked up from germline, CDR1 is LGHDT and CDR2 is YNNKEL (reference sequence). DNA of the CDR3: TGTGCCAGCAGCCGGGACAGGGTGGCGGGCTACACCTTC. Protein sequence: CASSRDRVAGYTF.

About this clonotype itself: Lacking the conserved final phenylalanine or tryptophan, this CDR3 likely reflects a read error. This rearrangement joins TRBV11-2 to TRBJ2-7; D may be TRBD1 (5 bases). Trimming pared 5 bases from V and 6 bases from J, leaving 20 bases between. The CDR3 is 15 residues long. In germline, CDR1 is SGHAT, CDR2 FQNNGV. CDR3 protein: CASSGLTVAPSEQYL. The CDR3 nucleotides are TGTGCCAGCAGCGGATTGACAGTAGCCCCCAGCGAGCAGTACCTC.

This clonotype was detected a few times. The rearrangement joins TRBV20-1 to TRBJ2-5, with TRBD2 matching over 8 bases. The V and J ends lost 0 bases and 1 base, in that order; junction bases with no gene match: 7. The CDR3 totals 16 residues. In germline, CDR1 is DFQATT, CDR2 SNEGSKA (reference sequence). The chain's CDR3 is CSARDPPGGSQETQYF. The CDR3 DNA is TGCAGTGCTAGAGATCCGCCGGGAGGGTCCCAAGAGACCCAGTACTTC.

This clonotype has only a few counts. This sequence joins TRBV5-4 and TRBJ2-2, with D unclear. V lost 3 bases, J lost 8 bases, and 11 bases lay in between. The germline CDR1 and CDR2 sequences are SGHNT and YYREEE (reference sequence). The CDR3 extends over 13 amino acids. The DNA for the CDR3 is TGTGCCAGCAGCTACTATTCTGGTGGGGAGCTGTTTTTT. Its translation: CASSYYSGGELFF.

Notes on this clonotype: Likely a read error: the CDR3 ends without its conserved phenylalanine or tryptophan. The rearrangement joins TRBV19 to TRBJ2-5, with D hard to call. The V gene lost 6 bases and the J gene lost 0 bases, with 11 bases spanning the gap. The V gene's germline CDR1 is LNHDA and CDR2 SQIVND (reference sequence). The CDR3 is made up of 14 amino acids. The CDR3 loop is CASSIYAYQETQYL. The CDR3 coding sequence is TGTGCCAGTAGCATCTACGCGTACCAAGAGACCCAGTACCTC.

This clonotype came up many times. This chain joins TRBV19 and TRBJ1-3, with TRBD1 as a possible D gene (5 bases). The CDR3 sequence is 11 residues long. The V gene lost 7 bases and the J gene lost 16 bases, with 17 bases spanning the gap. Germline CDR1 LNHDA, CDR2 SQIVND (reference sequence). For the CDR3, the DNA is TGTGCCAGTACCACAATGGGGCGGTTGTATTTT. Protein sequence: CASTTMGRLYF.

This clonotype was observed many times. The chain has TRBV18 and TRBJ2-7; a weak D match, TRBD1 (5 bases). Germline V gene sequence: CDR1 KGHSH, CDR2 LQKENI. CDR3 length: 16 amino acids. Trimming pared 1 base from V and 2 bases from J, leaving 15 bases between. The CDR3 DNA reads TGTGCCAGCTCACCACAACAGGCCCTGAAGCCCTACGAGCAGTACTTC. Protein product: CASSPQQALKPYEQYF.

The sample holds many counts of this clonotype. The chain combines TRBV5-6 with TRBJ2-2; no definite D call. Germline CDR1 is SGHDT and CDR2 is YYEEEE. V was cut by 5 bases and J by 1 base, with 6 bases left in between. This CDR3 region has 13 residues. The CDR3 DNA sequence: TGTGCCAGCAGAAAGGGGAACACCGGGGAGCTGTTTTTT. Translation gives CASRKGNTGELFF.

CDR3 bases: TGTGCCACCAGCACAGGGGGAGTTAATGAAAAACTGTTTTTT. Translating it yields CATSTGGVNEKLFF. V usage is TRBV15 and J usage is TRBJ1-4; 7 bases align to TRBD1. V gave up 4 bases and J gave up 4 bases; unmatched junction bases: 3. The CDR3 length is 14 residues. The V gene's germline CDR1 is LNHNV and CDR2 YYDKDF (reference sequence).

The V gene is TRBV19, the J gene TRBJ2-7, with 8 bases fitting TRBD1. Germline CDR1 is LNHDA and CDR2 is SQIVND (reference sequence). This CDR3 spans 14 amino acids. Germline trimming cut 1 base from V and 7 bases from J; bases unmatched to any gene: 6. The CDR3 loop reads CASSIGQGAGEQYF. As DNA, the CDR3 is TGTGCCAGTAGTATAGGGCAGGGGGCTGGAGAGCAGTACTTC.

This clonotype was picked up many times. V gene TRBV11-2 combines with J gene TRBJ2-2, with D perhaps matching TRBD2 (5 bases). The CDR3 runs 17 residues. Between the trimmed V and J ends, which lost 2 bases and 5 bases, there was a span of 18 bases. CDR1 and CDR2 from the germline V gene are SGHAT and FQNNGV. DNA for the CDR3: TGTGCCAGCAGCTTACACCCGAGGGCCGCAAGGACCGGGGAGCTGTTTTTT. It specifies CASSLHPRAARTGELFF.

This clonotype has a count of ten or more. V is TRBV4-2 and J is TRBJ1-2; no firm D call. CDR1 is LGHNA, CDR2 YNFKEQ, per germline. V lost 3 bases, J lost 7 bases, and 12 bases lay in between. The CDR3 is 13 residues long. CDR3 DNA: TGTGCCAGCAGCCACGCCGACGTGCCTGGCTACACCTTC. Translation: CASSHADVPGYTF.

This clonotype came up many times. Just one base apart from a much larger clone, this may be a read error. The chain is built from TRBV11-2 and TRBJ1-6; 7 positions match TRBD1. CDR3 length: 13 amino acids. Germline values: CDR1 SGHAT, CDR2 FQNNGV. In DNA form, the CDR3 reads TGTACCAGCAGCCCGGGGACAGCTTCACCCCTCCACTTT. It translates to CTSSPGTASPLHF.

This clonotype has at least ten counts. V is TRBV9 and J is TRBJ1-6; no reliable D call. V was clipped by 0 bases and J by 8 bases, with 9 bases between them. Germline V gives CDR1 SGDLS, CDR2 YYNGEE. CDR3 size: 14 residues. The CDR3: CASSVGTEYSPLHF. The CDR3 nucleotides are TGTGCCAGCAGCGTAGGAACAGAATATTCACCCCTCCACTTT.

In this sample, this clonotype turned up a few times. The chain has TRBV6-6 and TRBJ1-1; unclear D gene. The CDR3 sequence is 11 residues long. V gave up 2 bases and J gave up 7 bases, with 5 bases separating them. Germline V CDR1 and CDR2: MNHNY, SVGAGI (reference sequence). Here the CDR3 reads CASSYDFEAFF. DNA of the CDR3: TGTGCCAGCAGTTACGACTTTGAAGCTTTCTTT.

This chain links TRBV27 with TRBJ2-2; a possible D gene is TRBD2 (5 bases). V was clipped by 3 bases and J by 8 bases, with 13 bases between them. CDR1 is MNHEY, CDR2 SMNVEV, per germline (reference sequence). This CDR3 region has 14 residues. CDR3 sequence: CASSFVEGGGELFF. CDR3 coding DNA: TGTGCCAGCAGTTTTGTAGAGGGCGGGGGGGAGCTGTTTTTT.

The CDR3 protein is CASSLAGGAGANVLTF. CDR3 bases: TGTGCCAGCAGCTTAGCGGGGGGGGCGGGGGCCAACGTCCTGACTTTC. The chain is built from TRBV7-8 and TRBJ2-6; a possible D gene is TRBD2 (7 bases). Trimming shortened V by 0 bases and J by 4 bases, and 10 bases separated the two germline ends. Germline assignment: CDR1 SGHVS and CDR2 FQNEAQ. The CDR3 is 16 amino acids.

This clonotype was counted between two and nine times. The chain recombines TRBV20-1 with TRBJ1-1, with no clear D. This CDR3 has 13 amino acids. Germline lookup yields CDR1 DFQATT and CDR2 SNEGSKA (reference sequence). Trimming cost V 6 bases and J 2 bases, with 13 bases left between them. CDR3 sequence: CSAKPRANTEAFF. DNA of the CDR3: TGCAGTGCCAAGCCACGGGCCAACACTGAAGCTTTCTTT.

This clonotype occurred many times. J is TRBJ2-1 and V is TRBV19; TRBD1 matches at 11 bases. V shed 6 bases, J shed 6 bases, and the junction held 4 bases outside the gene matches. This CDR3 has 14 residues. Germline CDR1 and CDR2: LNHDA and SQIVND (reference sequence). In nucleotides, the CDR3 is TGTGCCAGTAGCCCGGACAGGGGGCGCAATGAGCAGTTCTTC. Protein: CASSPDRGRNEQFF. The variable domain in full, completed from reference TRBV19 and TRBJ2-1, reads DGGITQSPKYLFRKEGQNVTLSCEQNLNHDAMYWYRQDPGQGLRLIYYSQIVNDFQKGDIAEGYSVSREKKESFPLTVTSAQKNPTAFYLCASSPDRGRNEQFFGPGTRLTVL.